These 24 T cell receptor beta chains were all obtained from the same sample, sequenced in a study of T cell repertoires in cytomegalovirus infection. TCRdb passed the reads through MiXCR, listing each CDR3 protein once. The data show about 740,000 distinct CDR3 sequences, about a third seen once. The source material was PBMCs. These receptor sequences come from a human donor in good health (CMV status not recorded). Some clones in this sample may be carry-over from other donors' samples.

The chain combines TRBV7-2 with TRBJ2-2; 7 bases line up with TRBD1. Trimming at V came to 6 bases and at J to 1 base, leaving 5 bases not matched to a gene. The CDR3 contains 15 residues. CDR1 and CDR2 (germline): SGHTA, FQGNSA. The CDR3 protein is CASRRDRGNTGELFF. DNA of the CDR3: TGTGCCAGCAGGAGGGACAGAGGGAACACCGGGGAGCTGTTTTTT.

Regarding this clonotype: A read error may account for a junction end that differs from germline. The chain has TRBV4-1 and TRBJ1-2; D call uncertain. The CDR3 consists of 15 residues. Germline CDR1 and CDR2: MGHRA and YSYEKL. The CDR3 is CASSPEWSQGYGYTF. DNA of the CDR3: TGTGCCAGCAGCCCCGAGTGGAGTCAAGGCTATGGCTACACCTTC.

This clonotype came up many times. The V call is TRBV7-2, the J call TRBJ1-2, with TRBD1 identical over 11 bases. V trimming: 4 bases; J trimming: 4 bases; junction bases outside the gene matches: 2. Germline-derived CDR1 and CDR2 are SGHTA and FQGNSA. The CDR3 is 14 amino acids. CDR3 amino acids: CASSSGTGGYGYTF. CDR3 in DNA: TGTGCCAGCAGCTCCGGGACAGGGGGCTATGGCTACACCTTC.

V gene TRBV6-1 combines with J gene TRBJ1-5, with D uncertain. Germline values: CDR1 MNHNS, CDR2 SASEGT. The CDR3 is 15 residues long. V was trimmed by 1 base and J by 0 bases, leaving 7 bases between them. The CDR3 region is CASSEGQSSNQPQHF. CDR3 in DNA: TGTGCCAGCAGTGAAGGGCAATCTAGCAATCAGCCCCAGCATTTT.

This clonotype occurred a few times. Here the CDR3 reads CSASRGGDTDTQYF. The CDR3 DNA reads as TGCAGTGCTAGCCGGGGGGGCGACACAGATACGCAGTATTTT. The J gene is TRBJ2-3, the V gene TRBV20-1; TRBD2 aligns across 8 bases. The CDR3 length is 14 residues. Germline V gene sequence: CDR1 DFQATT, CDR2 SNEGSKA (reference sequence). V was pared by 3 bases and J by 2 bases, with 4 bases of the junction left unmatched.

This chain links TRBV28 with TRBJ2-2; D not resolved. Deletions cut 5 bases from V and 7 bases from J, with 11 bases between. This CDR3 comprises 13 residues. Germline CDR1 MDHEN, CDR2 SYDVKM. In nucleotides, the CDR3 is TGTGCCAGCAGTCTTCTTATCTACGGGGAGCTGTTTTTT. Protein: CASSLLIYGELFF.

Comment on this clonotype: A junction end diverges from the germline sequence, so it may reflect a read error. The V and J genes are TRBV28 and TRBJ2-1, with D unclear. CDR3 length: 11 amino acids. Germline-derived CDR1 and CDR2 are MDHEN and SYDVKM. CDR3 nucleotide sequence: TGTGCCAGCAGTTTAAACAATGAGCATTTCTTC. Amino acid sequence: CASSLNNEHFF.

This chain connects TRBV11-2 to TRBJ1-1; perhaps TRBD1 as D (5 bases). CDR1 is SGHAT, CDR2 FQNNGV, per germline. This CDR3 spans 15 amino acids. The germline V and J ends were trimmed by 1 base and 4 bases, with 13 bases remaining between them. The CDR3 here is CASSLADGGGTEAFF. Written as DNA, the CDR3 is TGTGCCAGCAGCTTAGCGGATGGGGGAGGCACTGAAGCTTTCTTT.

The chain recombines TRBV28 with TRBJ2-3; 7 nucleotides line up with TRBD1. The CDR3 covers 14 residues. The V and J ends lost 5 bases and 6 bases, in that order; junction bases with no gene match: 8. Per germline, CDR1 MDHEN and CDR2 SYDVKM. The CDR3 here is CASSLRQGDDTQYF. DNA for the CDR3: TGTGCCAGCAGTCTTCGACAGGGTGATGATACGCAGTATTTT.

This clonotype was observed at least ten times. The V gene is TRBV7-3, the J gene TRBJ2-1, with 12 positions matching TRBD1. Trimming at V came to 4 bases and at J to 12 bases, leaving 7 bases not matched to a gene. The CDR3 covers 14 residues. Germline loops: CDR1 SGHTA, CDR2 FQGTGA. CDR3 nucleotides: TGTGCCAGCAGCTCCTCCGGGACAGGGGGCGGGCAGTTCTTC. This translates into CASSSSGTGGGQFF.

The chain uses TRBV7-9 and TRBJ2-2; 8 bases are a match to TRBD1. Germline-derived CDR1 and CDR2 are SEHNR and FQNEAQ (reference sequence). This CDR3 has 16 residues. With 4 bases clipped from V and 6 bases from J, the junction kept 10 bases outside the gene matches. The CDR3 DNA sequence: TGTGCCAGCAGCTCTGGTCCCAGGGGGCTCGCCGGGGAGCTGTTTTTT. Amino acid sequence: CASSSGPRGLAGELFF.

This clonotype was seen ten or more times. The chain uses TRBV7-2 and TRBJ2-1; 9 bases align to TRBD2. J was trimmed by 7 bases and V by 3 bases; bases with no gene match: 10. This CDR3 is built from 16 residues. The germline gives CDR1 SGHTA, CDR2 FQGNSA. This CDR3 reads CASSFTLAAGGNEQFF. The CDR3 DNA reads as TGTGCCAGCAGCTTTACTCTAGCGGCGGGGGGGAATGAGCAGTTCTTC.

CDR3 in amino acids: CASSERGAGQPQHF. The CDR3 DNA is TGTGCCAGTAGTGAGAGGGGCGCAGGACAGCCCCAGCATTTT. V is TRBV19 and J is TRBJ1-5; possibly TRBD1 for D (5 bases). Between the trimmed V and J ends, which lost 5 bases and 7 bases, there was a span of 15 bases. In germline, CDR1 is LNHDA, CDR2 SQIVND (reference sequence). This CDR3 contains 14 residues.

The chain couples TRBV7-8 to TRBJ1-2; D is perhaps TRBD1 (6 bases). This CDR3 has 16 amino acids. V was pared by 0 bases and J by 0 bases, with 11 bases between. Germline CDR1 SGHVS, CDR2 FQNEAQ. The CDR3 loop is CASSLAGAAANYGYTF. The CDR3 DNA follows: TGTGCCAGCAGCTTAGCGGGGGCTGCCGCTAACTATGGCTACACCTTC.

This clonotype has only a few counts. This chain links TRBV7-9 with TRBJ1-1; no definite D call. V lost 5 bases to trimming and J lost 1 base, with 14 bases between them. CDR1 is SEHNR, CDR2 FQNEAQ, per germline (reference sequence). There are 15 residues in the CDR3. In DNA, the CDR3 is TGTGCCAGCAGCCCTCAGAACAAAAGGAACACTGAAGCTTTCTTT. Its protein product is CASSPQNKRNTEAFF.

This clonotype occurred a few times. The CDR3 is CASSYSRSSTDTQYF. For the CDR3, the DNA is TGTGCCAGCAGTTACTCGCGGTCTAGCACAGATACGCAGTATTTT. The V call is TRBV6-5, the J call TRBJ2-3, with no clear D. The V end lost 0 bases, the J end lost 0 bases, and 7 bases lay between the germline ends. This CDR3 spans 15 amino acids. CDR1 and CDR2 from the germline V gene are MNHEY and SVGAGI.

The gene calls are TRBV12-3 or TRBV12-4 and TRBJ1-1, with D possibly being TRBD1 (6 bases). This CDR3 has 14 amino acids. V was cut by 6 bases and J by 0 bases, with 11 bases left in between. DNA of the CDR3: TGTGCCAGCAGCTTTACAGGGTTGAACACTGAAGCTTTCTTT. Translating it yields CASSFTGLNTEAFF.

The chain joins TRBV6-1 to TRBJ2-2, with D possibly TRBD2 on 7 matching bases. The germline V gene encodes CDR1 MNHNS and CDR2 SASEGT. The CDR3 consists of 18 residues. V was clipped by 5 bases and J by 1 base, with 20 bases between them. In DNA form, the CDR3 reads TGTGCCAGCAGTAGATCCGGGCGGGGGCGTGAGAACACCGGGGAGCTGTTTTTT. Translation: CASSRSGRGRENTGELFF.

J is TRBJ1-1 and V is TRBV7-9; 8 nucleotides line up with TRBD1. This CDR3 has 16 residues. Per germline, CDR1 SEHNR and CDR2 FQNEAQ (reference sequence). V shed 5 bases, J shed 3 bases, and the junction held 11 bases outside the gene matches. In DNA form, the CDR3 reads TGTGCCAGCAGCACACCGGACAGGGCGGGAGACACTGAAGCTTTCTTT. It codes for CASSTPDRAGDTEAFF.

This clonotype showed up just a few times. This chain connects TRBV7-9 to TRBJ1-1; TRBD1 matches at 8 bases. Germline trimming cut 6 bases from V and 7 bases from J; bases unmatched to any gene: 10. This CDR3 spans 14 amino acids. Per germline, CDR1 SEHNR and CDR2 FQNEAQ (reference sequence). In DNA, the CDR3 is TGTGCCAGCAGATTTGGGGGACAGGACCATGAAGCTTTCTTT. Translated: CASRFGGQDHEAFF.

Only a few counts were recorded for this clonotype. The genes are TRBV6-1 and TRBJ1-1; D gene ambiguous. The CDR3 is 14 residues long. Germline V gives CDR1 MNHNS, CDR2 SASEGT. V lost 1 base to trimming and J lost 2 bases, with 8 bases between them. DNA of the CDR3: TGTGCCAGCAGTGAAGAGGGATCTAACACTGAAGCTTTCTTT. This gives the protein CASSEEGSNTEAFF.

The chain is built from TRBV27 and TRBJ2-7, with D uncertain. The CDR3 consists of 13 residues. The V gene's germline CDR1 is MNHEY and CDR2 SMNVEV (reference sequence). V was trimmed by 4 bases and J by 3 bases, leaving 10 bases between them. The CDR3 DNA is TGTGCCAGCAGTTATGCTATCGGCTACGAGCAGTACTTC. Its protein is CASSYAIGYEQYF.

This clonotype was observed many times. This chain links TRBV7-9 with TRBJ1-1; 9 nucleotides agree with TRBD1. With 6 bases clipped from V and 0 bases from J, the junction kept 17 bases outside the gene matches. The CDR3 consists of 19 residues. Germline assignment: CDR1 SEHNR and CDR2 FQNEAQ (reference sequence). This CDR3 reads CASRSTTHRDRVMNTEAFF. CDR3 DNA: TGTGCCAGCAGGTCGACAACACACCGGGACAGGGTCATGAACACTGAAGCTTTCTTT.

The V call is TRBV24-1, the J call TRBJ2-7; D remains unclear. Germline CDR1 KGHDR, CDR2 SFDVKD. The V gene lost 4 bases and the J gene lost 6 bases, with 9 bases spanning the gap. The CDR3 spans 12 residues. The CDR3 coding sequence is TGTGCCACCAGTGACCTGGTGGGCGAGCAGTACTTC. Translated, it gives CATSDLVGEQYF.